The rows below give T cell receptor beta chains drawn from one sample of a study of OX40 agonist ivuxolimab in advanced cancers. Produced via immunoSEQ multiplex PCR; TCRdb's table is partial and in-frame only. The sample has approximately 59,000 clones, approximately 90% seen once. The source was CD4+ or CD8+ T cells sorted from blood, collected in a trial of the OX40 agonist ivuxolimab. The source of these receptors is an adult with an advanced solid tumor such as melanoma, head and neck, liver or kidney cancer. Both conserved end residues are part of each CDR3. The order of the fields is clone size, CDR3 length, V gene, J gene, D gene, CDR3 DNA, CDR3 protein. A D gene is named only where the DNA matches it firmly. Part of the rows lack a size; the others show once, few, many or a class for expanded clones.

clone size: .
CDR3 length: 14
V gene: TRBV6-6
J gene: TRBJ1-5
D gene: .
CDR3 DNA: TGTGCCAGCAGCCAGGGTTACAGCAATCAGCCCCAGCATTTT
CDR3 protein: CASSQGYSNQPQHF

clone size: .
CDR3 length: 17
V gene: TRBV10-2
J gene: TRBJ2-7
D gene: TRBD1
CDR3 DNA: TGCGCCAGCGTAAAATCAGACAGGGGAGTAATACCCTACGAGCAGTACTTC
CDR3 protein: CASVKSDRGVIPYEQYF

clone size: .
CDR3 length: 13
V gene: TRBV18
J gene: TRBJ1-1
D gene: .
CDR3 DNA: TGTGCCAGCTCACAATCGGAGAACACTGAAGCTTTCTTT
CDR3 protein: CASSQSENTEAFF

clone size: .
CDR3 length: 14
V gene: TRBV6-4
J gene: TRBJ1-5
D gene: .
CDR3 DNA: TGTGCCCCCGGGGTCGGACGGGTGTATCAGCCCCAGCATTTT
CDR3 protein: CAPGVGRVYQPQHF

clone size: once
CDR3 length: 14
V gene: TRBV9
J gene: TRBJ1-4
D gene: .
CDR3 DNA: TGTGCCAGCAGCGGGGGGACATCGAATGAAAAACTGTTTTTT
CDR3 protein: CASSGGTSNEKLFF

clone size: few
CDR3 length: 17
V gene: TRBV2
J gene: TRBJ1-5
D gene: TRBD1
CDR3 DNA: TGTGCCAGCAGTGAATACGCAGGGGGCGGGAGCAATCAGCCCCAGCATTTT
CDR3 protein: CASSEYAGGGSNQPQHF

clone size: .
CDR3 length: 17
V gene: TRBV19
J gene: TRBJ1-4
D gene: TRBD1
CDR3 DNA: TGTGCCAGCTCCCCAGCGGGCAGGGGGTTAGGAGGCGAAAAACTGTTTTTT
CDR3 protein: CASSPAGRGLGGEKLFF

clone size: .
CDR3 length: 9
V gene: TRBV28
J gene: TRBJ2-7
D gene: .
CDR3 DNA: TGTGCCAGCCCCGGAGAGCAGTACTTC
CDR3 protein: CASPGEQYF

clone size: .
CDR3 length: 12
V gene: TRBV7-3
J gene: TRBJ2-1
D gene: .
CDR3 DNA: TGTGCCAGCAGCTTACAGGGAAATGAGCAGTTCTTC
CDR3 protein: CASSLQGNEQFF

clone size: .
CDR3 length: 14
V gene: TRBV19
J gene: TRBJ2-3
D gene: TRBD2
CDR3 DNA: TGTGCCAGTAGTAGGGGACTAGCGGGAGTCACGCAGTATTTT
CDR3 protein: CASSRGLAGVTQYF

clone size: .
CDR3 length: 15
V gene: TRBV10-2
J gene: TRBJ2-7
D gene: TRBD1
CDR3 DNA: TGCGCCAGCAGATATCCGGGACAGGGGACAGACGAGCAGTACTTC
CDR3 protein: CASRYPGQGTDEQYF

clone size: .
CDR3 length: 13
V gene: TRBV6-5
J gene: TRBJ2-2
D gene: .
CDR3 DNA: TGTGCCAGCAGTTACTCGACAGGCGGGGAGCTGTTTTTT
CDR3 protein: CASSYSTGGELFF

clone size: .
CDR3 length: 15
V gene: TRBV4-3
J gene: TRBJ2-4
D gene: .
CDR3 DNA: TGCGCCAGCAGCCAAGGGGGGAACAAGGGGGACATTCAGTACTTC
CDR3 protein: CASSQGGNKGDIQYF

clone size: .
CDR3 length: 13
V gene: TRBV7-9
J gene: TRBJ1-2
D gene: .
CDR3 DNA: TGTGCCAGCAGCTTAAGCACGGATTATGGCTACACCTTC
CDR3 protein: CASSLSTDYGYTF

clone size: .
CDR3 length: 12
V gene: TRBV14
J gene: TRBJ2-7
D gene: .
CDR3 DNA: TGTGCCAGCAGCCAAGGGGGCTACGAGCAGTACTTC
CDR3 protein: CASSQGGYEQYF

clone size: .
CDR3 length: 16
V gene: TRBV18
J gene: TRBJ2-1
D gene: TRBD2
CDR3 DNA: TGTGCCAGCTCACAACTAGCGGGAATCGGTGGTAATGAGCAGTTCTTC
CDR3 protein: CASSQLAGIGGNEQFF

clone size: .
CDR3 length: 13
V gene: TRBV5-4
J gene: TRBJ2-5
D gene: TRBD1
CDR3 DNA: TGTGCCAGCAGTTGGGACAGGGGAGAGACCCAGTACTTC
CDR3 protein: CASSWDRGETQYF

clone size: .
CDR3 length: 16
V gene: TRBV11-2
J gene: TRBJ2-7
D gene: TRBD1
CDR3 DNA: TGTGCCAGCAGCTTAGAGAACGGACAGGGGGGCTACGAGCAGTACTTC
CDR3 protein: CASSLENGQGGYEQYF

clone size: .
CDR3 length: 16
V gene: TRBV27
J gene: TRBJ2-3
D gene: TRBD2
CDR3 DNA: TGTGCCAGCAGTTTCCGAACTAGCGGGACCACAGATACGCAGTATTTT
CDR3 protein: CASSFRTSGTTDTQYF

clone size: .
CDR3 length: 16
V gene: TRBV11-3
J gene: TRBJ2-1
D gene: .
CDR3 DNA: TGTGCCAGCAGCCCCCGGTTGGGGAATGACTACAATGAGCAGTTCTTC
CDR3 protein: CASSPRLGNDYNEQFF

clone size: .
CDR3 length: 15
V gene: TRBV2
J gene: TRBJ1-3
D gene: .
CDR3 DNA: TGTGCCAGCGGACCGGGCCTCAGCTCTGGAAACACCATATATTTT
CDR3 protein: CASGPGLSSGNTIYF

clone size: .
CDR3 length: 16
V gene: TRBV19
J gene: TRBJ2-1
D gene: TRBD2
CDR3 DNA: TGTGCCAGTAGTATGGAGTGGACTAGCGGGTACAATGAGCAGTTCTTC
CDR3 protein: CASSMEWTSGYNEQFF

clone size: .
CDR3 length: 15
V gene: TRBV2
J gene: TRBJ2-3
D gene: .
CDR3 DNA: TGTGCCAGCAGTGAAACCGGGGCAACGGCAGATACGCAGTATTTT
CDR3 protein: CASSETGATADTQYF

clone size: .
CDR3 length: 15
V gene: TRBV30
J gene: TRBJ2-5
D gene: TRBD2
CDR3 DNA: TGTGCCTGGAGTCCCACCGGACTAGTCGGGGAGACCCAGTACTTC
CDR3 protein: CAWSPTGLVGETQYF

clone size: .
CDR3 length: 14
V gene: TRBV30
J gene: TRBJ2-1
D gene: .
CDR3 DNA: TGTGCCGGAAGGGCAGTCAGCTCCTACAATGAGCAGTTCTTC
CDR3 protein: CAGRAVSSYNEQFF

clone size: once
CDR3 length: 14
V gene: TRBV5-1
J gene: TRBJ2-7
D gene: TRBD1
CDR3 DNA: TGCGCCAGCAGCGCCAGACAGGGGGAGAACGAGCAGTACTTC
CDR3 protein: CASSARQGENEQYF

clone size: once
CDR3 length: 17
V gene: TRBV5-6
J gene: TRBJ1-5
D gene: TRBD1
CDR3 DNA: TGTGCCAGCAGCACAACCCGGGACAGGGGGCTTGGGCAGCCCCAGCATTTT
CDR3 protein: CASSTTRDRGLGQPQHF

clone size: .
CDR3 length: 11
V gene: TRBV2
J gene: TRBJ2-7
D gene: .
CDR3 DNA: TGTGCCAGCAGTGATCCTCTTCCCTGGAACTTC
CDR3 protein: CASSDPLPWNF

clone size: .
CDR3 length: 12
V gene: TRBV11-2
J gene: TRBJ2-7
D gene: .
CDR3 DNA: TGTGCCAGCAGCTTAGCCAGGGACGAGCAGTACTTC
CDR3 protein: CASSLARDEQYF

clone size: .
CDR3 length: 17
V gene: TRBV7-9
J gene: TRBJ2-7
D gene: .
CDR3 DNA: TGTGCCAGCAGCTTAGCGCGAGGGCATCCCCATCTCGGCGAGCAGTACTTC
CDR3 protein: CASSLARGHPHLGEQYF

clone size: .
CDR3 length: 15
V gene: TRBV18
J gene: TRBJ1-1
D gene: TRBD1
CDR3 DNA: TGTGCCAGCTCACCGAAGGGACAGGGCTACACTGAAGCTTTCTTT
CDR3 protein: CASSPKGQGYTEAFF

clone size: .
CDR3 length: 16
V gene: TRBV5-4
J gene: TRBJ2-3
D gene: .
CDR3 DNA: TGTGCCAGCAGCTTGGGTGGGATAGCGGGCACAGATACGCAGTATTTT
CDR3 protein: CASSLGGIAGTDTQYF

clone size: .
CDR3 length: 13
V gene: TRBV4-3
J gene: TRBJ2-1
D gene: .
CDR3 DNA: TGCGCCAGCAGCCAAGATCGCCCCAATGAGCAGTTCTTC
CDR3 protein: CASSQDRPNEQFF

clone size: .
CDR3 length: 13
V gene: TRBV28
J gene: TRBJ2-7
D gene: .
CDR3 DNA: TGTGCCAGCAGTTTATCAGGGCTCCGCGAGCAGTACTTC
CDR3 protein: CASSLSGLREQYF

clone size: .
CDR3 length: 12
V gene: TRBV5-8
J gene: TRBJ1-5
D gene: .
CDR3 DNA: TGTGCCAGCAGCTTGAGGGATCAGCCCCAGCATTTT
CDR3 protein: CASSLRDQPQHF